The clone carrying this TCR beta chain was seen a handful of times. The data belong to a study of blood T cell repertoires in COVID-19. The wider study: COVID-19 samples collected from the United States, Italy and Spain covered acute and convalescent phases. T cells, B-cell-depleted T cells, or PBMCs supplied cDNA or gDNA.

The CDR3 is 15 amino acids. V shed 6 bases, J shed 3 bases, and the junction held 5 bases outside the gene matches. CDR1 and CDR2 (germline): MDHEN, SYDVKM. Original processing methods: Researchers report that nucleated cell counts were estimated from reference gene primer amplification. The assay was immunoSEQ multiplex PCR, and TCRdb's table has in-frame clones only and misses some. V, J and clone size reflect that table, while D and trimming were determined from the DNA. Among fewer than 250,000 clones listed, 70% to 90% were seen once. The sample consisted of peripheral blood. The chain couples TRBV28 to TRBJ2-5; 12 nucleotides line up with TRBD2. The origin of this receptor is a woman between 55 and 75 years old with active or convalescent COVID-19. CDR3 DNA: TGTGCCAGCAGCTCCCGGACTAGCGGGGAAGAGACCCAGTACTTC. Translating it yields CASSSRTSGEETQYF.